The clone carrying this TCR beta chain was recorded a few times. TCRdb re-derived calls from the 5' RACE reads in MiXCR, one entry per CDR3 protein. The sample has 600,000 to 850,000 distinct CDR3 sequences, about 20% seen once. The CDR3 has 13 residues. Per germline, CDR1 DFQATT and CDR2 SNEGSKA (reference sequence). The V and J ends lost 7 bases and 10 bases respectively, with 21 bases between them. The record originates from a study of identical twins. These same records also appear under a second study, on T cells expressing NK-cell markers. That paper notes: The CD3+CD56-NKG2C+ fraction of a handful of donors was also led by these clonotypes.

The sample comprised PBMCs. The V and J genes are TRBV20-1 and TRBJ2-3; D is ambiguous. The clonotype was recovered from a woman aged 18-29 years in good health. The CDR3 sequence is CSVPVDPRNAQYF. The DNA for the CDR3 is TGCAGTGTCCCCGTCGACCCACGGAACGCGCAGTATTTT.